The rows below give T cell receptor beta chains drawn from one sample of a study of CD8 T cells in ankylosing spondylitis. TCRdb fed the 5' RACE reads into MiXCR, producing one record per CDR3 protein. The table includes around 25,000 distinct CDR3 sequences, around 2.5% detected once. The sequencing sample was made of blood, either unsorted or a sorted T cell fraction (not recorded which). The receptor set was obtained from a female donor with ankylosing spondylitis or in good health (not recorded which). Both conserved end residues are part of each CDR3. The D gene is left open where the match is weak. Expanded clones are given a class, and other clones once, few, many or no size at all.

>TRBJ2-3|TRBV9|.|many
TGTGCCAGCAGCGTAAGTAGCGGAGATACGCAGTATTTT
CASSVSSGDTQYF
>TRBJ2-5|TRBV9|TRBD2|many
TGTGCCAGCAGCGTAGAGCTAGCGGCCAGGGAGACCCAGTACTTC
CASSVELAARETQYF
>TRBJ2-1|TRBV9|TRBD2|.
TGTGCCAGCAGCGCCCAAACTAGCGGGGGGGCATATGAGCAGTTCTTC
CASSAQTSGGAYEQFF
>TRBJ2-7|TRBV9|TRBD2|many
TGTGCCAGCAGCGTAGGACTAGCGGGAGATGACTACGAGCAGTACTTC
CASSVGLAGDDYEQYF
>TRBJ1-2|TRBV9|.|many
TGTGCCAGCAGCGTAGAAGGATGGGATGGCTACACCTTC
CASSVEGWDGYTF
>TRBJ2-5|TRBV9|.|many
TGTGCCAGCAGCGTACGGGGGGCGGGCCAAGAGACCCAGTACTTC
CASSVRGAGQETQYF
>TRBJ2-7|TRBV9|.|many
TGTGCCAGCAGCCTCGCCGACACGTCTTCCTACGAGCAGTACTTC
CASSLADTSSYEQYF
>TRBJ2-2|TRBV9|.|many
TGTGCCAGCAGCGTAGGCCCACCCCGGCTTTCCGGGGAGCTGTTTTTT
CASSVGPPRLSGELFF
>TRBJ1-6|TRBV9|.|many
TGTGCCAGCAGCGTAGATGGGCAGGGATATAATTCACCCCTCCACTTT
CASSVDGQGYNSPLHF
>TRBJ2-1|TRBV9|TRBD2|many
TGTGCCAGCAGCGGGGGACTAGCGGGAGGTTATGAGCAGTTCTTC
CASSGGLAGGYEQFF
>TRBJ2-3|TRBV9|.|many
TGTGCCAGCAGCCCCCTTTTTTTCGGGGGCACAGATACGCAGTATTTT
CASSPLFFGGTDTQYF
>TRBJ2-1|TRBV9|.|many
TGTGCCAGCAGCAACCTAGCTTATGGCGGGAATGAGCAGTTCTTC
CASSNLAYGGNEQFF
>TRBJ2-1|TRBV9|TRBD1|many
TGTGCCAGCAGCGTAGTGAGGGGGCCATACAATGAGCAGTTCTTC
CASSVVRGPYNEQFF
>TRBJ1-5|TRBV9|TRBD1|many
TGTGCCAGCAGCGCCACAGGGGCTTATCAGCCCCAGCATTTT
CASSATGAYQPQHF
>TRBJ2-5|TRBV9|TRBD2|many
TGTGCCAGCAGCGTAGGCCCTAGCGGGGAGGAGACCCAGTACTTC
CASSVGPSGEETQYF
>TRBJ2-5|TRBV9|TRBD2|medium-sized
TGTGCCAGCAGCCCTCGTAGCGGGACTACTCAAGAGACCCAGTACTTC
CASSPRSGTTQETQYF
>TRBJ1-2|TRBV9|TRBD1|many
TGTGCCAGCAGCGTGGGGACAGCTAACTATGGCTACACCTTC
CASSVGTANYGYTF
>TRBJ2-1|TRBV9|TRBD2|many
TGTGCCAGCAGCGTGGCTAGTACTAGCGGGAGTTTATTTTACAATGAGCAGTTCTTC
CASSVASTSGSLFYNEQFF
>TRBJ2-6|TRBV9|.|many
TGTGCCAGCAGCCAACAAGGAGACCTGACTTTC
CASSQQGDLTF
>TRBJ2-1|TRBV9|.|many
TGTGCCAGCAGTAAGTGGGAGAGCTTGATGTCAGGAAACAATGAGCAGTTCTTC
CASSKWESLMSGNNEQFF
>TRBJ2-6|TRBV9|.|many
TGTGCCAGCACCCCCCTCTCTGGGGCCAACGTCCTGACTTTC
CASTPLSGANVLTF
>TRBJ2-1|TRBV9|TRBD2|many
TGTGCCAGCTCACTAGCGGGGGGGCCGGGTGAGCAGTTCTTC
CASSLAGGPGEQFF
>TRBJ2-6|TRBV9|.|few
TGTGCCAGCAGCGCGAGGGGCCCGGGACACCCCTCTGGGGCCAACGTCCTGACTTTC
CASSARGPGHPSGANVLTF
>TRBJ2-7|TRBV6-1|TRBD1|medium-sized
TGTGCCAGCATCACCGGGACAGACAATTACGAGCAGTACTTC
CASITGTDNYEQYF
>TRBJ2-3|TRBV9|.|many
TGTGCCAGCAGCACCAGGGATTGGGGCACAGATACGCAGTATTTT
CASSTRDWGTDTQYF
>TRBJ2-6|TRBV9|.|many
TGTGCCAGCAGCCCAGGGATCTGGGAAACCGAGGTATCTGGGGCCAACGTCCTGACTTTC
CASSPGIWETEVSGANVLTF
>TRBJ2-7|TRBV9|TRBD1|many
TGTGCCAGCAGCCCAGGACAGGGGGGCGAGCAGTACTTC
CASSPGQGGEQYF
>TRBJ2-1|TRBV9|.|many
TGTGCCAGCAGCCCGACCTTGCACCAGAACAATGAGCAGTTCTTC
CASSPTLHQNNEQFF
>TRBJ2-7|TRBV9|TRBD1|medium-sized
TGTGCCAGCAGCGAACAACAGGGGCGAACCTACGAGCAGTACTTC
CASSEQQGRTYEQYF
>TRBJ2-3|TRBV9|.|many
TGTGCCAGCAGAAACAGGGCGGGCACAGATACGCAGTATTTT
CASRNRAGTDTQYF
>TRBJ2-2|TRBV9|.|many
TGTGCCAGCCGTATCCTAGCTACGAACACCGGGGAGCTGTTTTTT
CASRILATNTGELFF
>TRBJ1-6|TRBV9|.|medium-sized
TGTGCCAGCAGCGTAGGGGCACAGGGCGAATCACCCCTCCACTTT
CASSVGAQGESPLHF
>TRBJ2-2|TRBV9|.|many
TGTGCCAGCCAAGGGGGGTGGCTGGTCGGGACCGGGGAGCTGTTTTTT
CASQGGWLVGTGELFF
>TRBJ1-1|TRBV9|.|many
TGTGCCAGCAGCGTAGCTGTGGAGAACACTGAAGCTTTCTTT
CASSVAVENTEAFF
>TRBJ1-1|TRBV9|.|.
TGTGCCAGCAGCGTAGAGGTAGAGTTGAACACTGAAGCTTTCTTT
CASSVEVELNTEAFF
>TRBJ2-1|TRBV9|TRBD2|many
TGTGCCAGCAGCGTATTTAGCGGGAGTGAGCAGTTCTTC
CASSVFSGSEQFF
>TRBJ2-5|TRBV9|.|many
TGTGCCAGCAGCGCCCAAGTATCGGGGCAGGAGACCCAGTACTTC
CASSAQVSGQETQYF
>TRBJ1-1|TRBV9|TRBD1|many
TGTGCCAGCAGCCAGGGACAGGGAAACACTGAAGCTTTCTTT
CASSQGQGNTEAFF
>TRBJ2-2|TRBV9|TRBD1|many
TGTGCCAGCAGCGCGAGAGGGACAGGGGGCACCGGGGAGCTGTTTTTT
CASSARGTGGTGELFF
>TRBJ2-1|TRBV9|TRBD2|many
TGTGCCAGCAGCGTTACTAGCGGGAGTAATGAGCAGTTCTTC
CASSVTSGSNEQFF
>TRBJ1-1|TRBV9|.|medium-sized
TGTGCCAGCAGCGTGAGAGGAGAGGACACTGAAGCTTTCTTT
CASSVRGEDTEAFF
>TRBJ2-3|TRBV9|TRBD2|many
TGTGCCAGCAGCGGACGGGCGGGGGGCTTCCGAGATACGCAGTATTTT
CASSGRAGGFRDTQYF
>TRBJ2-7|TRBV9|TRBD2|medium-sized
TGTGCCAGCAGCGGGGGAGGGACTTACTACGAGCAGTACTTC
CASSGGGTYYEQYF
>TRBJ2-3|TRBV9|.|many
TGTGCCAGCAGCGAGCTCGGAGACTCCTTGGGTACAGATACGCAGTATTTT
CASSELGDSLGTDTQYF
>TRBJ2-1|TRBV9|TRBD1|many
TGTGCCAGCAGCGCTAGCGACAGGGGGGACCACAATGAGCAGTTCTTC
CASSASDRGDHNEQFF
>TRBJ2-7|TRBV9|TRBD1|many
TGTGCCAGCAGCGTAGATGGGACAGCTACCTACGAGCAGTACTTC
CASSVDGTATYEQYF